This TCR beta chain was profiled in a study of T cells after posttransplantation cyclophosphamide. General study findings and limits: After PTCy, TRB diversity resembled that of CNI/methotrexate controls.

Sequencing was performed with immunoSEQ multiplex PCR; in TCRdb, only in-frame clones are kept and a portion is missing. In total the sample includes 20,000 to 30,000 clones, none of them seen once. Germline assignment: CDR1 SGHTA and CDR2 FQGTGA. The CDR3 length is 15 residues. With 0 bases removed from V and 0 bases from J, the gap between germline ends came to 7 bases. This clone was recorded at least ten times. As yet, its antigen is unknown. V gene TRBV7-3 combines with J gene TRBJ2-3, with D perhaps TRBD2 (5 bases). This sequence was found in a woman aged 50 to 65 in good health, CMV-negative, and a related stem cell transplant donor. The specimen was PBMCs. CDR3 sequence reads: CASSLTRTSTDTQYF. CDR3 nucleotides: TGTGCCAGCAGCTTAACCCGGACTAGCACAGATACGCAGTATTTT.